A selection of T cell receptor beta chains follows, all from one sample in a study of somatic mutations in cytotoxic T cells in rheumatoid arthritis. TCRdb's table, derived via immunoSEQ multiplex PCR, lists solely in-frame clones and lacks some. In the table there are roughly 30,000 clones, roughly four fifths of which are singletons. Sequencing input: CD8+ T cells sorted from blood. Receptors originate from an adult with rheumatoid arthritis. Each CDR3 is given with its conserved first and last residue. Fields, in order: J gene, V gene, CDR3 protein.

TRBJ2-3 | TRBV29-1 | CSVEDWASESTDTQYF
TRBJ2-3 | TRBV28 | CASSLQGETDTQYF
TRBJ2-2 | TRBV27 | CASRTLGPTGELFF
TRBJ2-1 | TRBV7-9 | CASSWTSAGEQFF
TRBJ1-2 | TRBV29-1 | CSVESGQGGGYTF
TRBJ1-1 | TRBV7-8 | CASSPSLMAEAFF
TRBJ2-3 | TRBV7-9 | CASSLEISDTQYF
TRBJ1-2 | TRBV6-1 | CASRSRGTYGYTF
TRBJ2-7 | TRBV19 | CASSVALALPYEQYF
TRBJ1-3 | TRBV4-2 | CASSQSTEGGNTIYF
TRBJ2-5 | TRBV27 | CASSSTGNQETQYF
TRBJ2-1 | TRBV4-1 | CASSQERGGPWNEQFF
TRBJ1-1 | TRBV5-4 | CASRERGTEAFF
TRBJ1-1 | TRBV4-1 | CASSQGGVMNTEAFF
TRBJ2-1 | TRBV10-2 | CASSERTGVDEQFF
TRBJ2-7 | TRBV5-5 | CASSLGGYEQYF
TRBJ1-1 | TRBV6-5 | CASSYYVGRTEAFF
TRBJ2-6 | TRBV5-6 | CASSLGGQGISGANVLTF
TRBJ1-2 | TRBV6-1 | CASSETLTGSGPYGYTF
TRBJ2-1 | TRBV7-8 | CASSSPGLAAYNEQFF
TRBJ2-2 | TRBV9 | CASSVGGSANTGELFF
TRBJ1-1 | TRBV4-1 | CASSQDRGNTEAFF
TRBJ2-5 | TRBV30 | CAWTLAGWETQYF
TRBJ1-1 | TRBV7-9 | CASSRTLRPGANTEAFF
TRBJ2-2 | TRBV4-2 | CASSQAVEGGTTGELFF
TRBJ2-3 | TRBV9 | CASSALTDTQYF
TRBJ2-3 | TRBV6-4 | CASSDGEGGTDTQYF
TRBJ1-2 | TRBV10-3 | CAISEPGVNGYTF
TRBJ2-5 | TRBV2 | CASSEPDGFIQETQYF
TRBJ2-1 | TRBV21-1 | CASSKIPDGSTLFF
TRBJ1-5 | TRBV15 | CATSREGSRQPQHF
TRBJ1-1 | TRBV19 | CASNRQGLNTEAFF
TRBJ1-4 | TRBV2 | CASSPVGEKLFF
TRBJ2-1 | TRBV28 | CASSQVNRGNEQFF
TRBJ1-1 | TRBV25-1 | CASSESRVGLNTEAFF
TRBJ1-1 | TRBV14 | CASSQESWDSAEAFF
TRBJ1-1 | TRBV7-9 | CASSGQGYTEAFF
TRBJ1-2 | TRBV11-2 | CASSLATGRMTNYGYTF
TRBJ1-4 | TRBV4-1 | CASSPNIGTNEKLFF
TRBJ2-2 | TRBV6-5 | CASSSDRLSITGELFF
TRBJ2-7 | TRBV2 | CASSGRLILSYEQYF